A single sample gave rise to the 10 T cell receptor beta chains below, sequenced in a study of blood T cell repertoires in COVID-19. Libraries were prepared by immunoSEQ multiplex PCR; TCRdb keeps only in-frame clonotypes and omits some of them. The sample carries under 250,000 clones, roughly 85% recorded once. Specimen: peripheral blood. All receptors come from a man in his late teens or twenties with active or convalescent COVID-19.

This chain connects TRBV7-2 to TRBJ1-4; D possibly corresponds to TRBD1 (5 bases). The germline V gene has CDR1 SGHTA and CDR2 FQGNSA. The CDR3 is made up of 14 amino acids. V was shortened by 5 bases and J by 5 bases, with 12 bases between the two germline ends. The CDR3 spells CASSPDRINEKLFF. The CDR3 bases are TGTGCCAGCAGCCCTGACAGAATAAATGAAAAACTGTTTTTT.

The chain couples TRBV18 to TRBJ2-7, with a possible D match to TRBD1 (5 bases). V gave up 0 bases and J gave up 5 bases, with 8 bases separating them. The CDR3 spans 13 residues. Germline lookup yields CDR1 KGHSH and CDR2 LQKENI. The CDR3 DNA reads as TGTGCCAGCTCACCACCTGGACACGACGAGCAGTACTTC. Translated, it gives CASSPPGHDEQYF.

The chain couples TRBV18 to TRBJ1-2; the D is unclear. V was shortened by 2 bases and J by 10 bases, with 23 bases between the two germline ends. Germline V lookup: CDR1 KGHSH, CDR2 LQKENI. This CDR3 spans 16 amino acids. The CDR3 sequence: CASSPNVVMVRVNYTF. The CDR3 bases are TGTGCCAGCTCACCAAATGTTGTAATGGTCCGGGTGAACTACACCTTC.

V is TRBV5-1 and J is TRBJ1-2, with D possibly being TRBD1 (6 bases). Germline values: CDR1 SGHRS, CDR2 YFSETQ. Trimming took off 2 bases at V and 4 bases at J, with 15 bases between the two ends. The CDR3 length is 15 residues. The DNA for the CDR3 is TGCGCCAGCAGCTTTACTACAGGGATCCTCTATGGCTACACCTTC. It yields the protein CASSFTTGILYGYTF. Combining the CDR3 with reference TRBV5-1 and TRBJ1-2 gives the whole variable domain KAGVTQTPRYLIKTRGQQVTLSCSPISGHRSVSWYQQTPGQGLQFLFEYFSETQRNKGNFPGRFSGRQFSNSRSEMNVSTLELGDSALYLCASSFTTGILYGYTFGSGTRLTVV.

This chain links TRBV6-5 with TRBJ1-5; maybe TRBD1 (5 bases). Trimming cost V 6 bases and J 4 bases, with 16 bases left between them. From germline, CDR1 is MNHEY and CDR2 SVGAGI. The CDR3 has 15 residues. The CDR3 is CASSPSGGINQPQHF. The CDR3 DNA sequence: TGTGCCAGCAGCCCCTCGGGGGGGATAAATCAGCCCCAGCATTTT.

CDR3 region: CASSLPPRGSDTEAFF. The CDR3 nucleotides are TGTGCCAGCAGCTTACCTCCACGCGGGTCGGACACTGAAGCTTTCTTT. The rearrangement links TRBV7-9 to TRBJ1-1, with D uncertain. V was clipped by 2 bases and J by 3 bases, with 16 bases between them. The CDR3 runs to 16 residues. Germline lookup yields CDR1 SEHNR and CDR2 FQNEAQ (reference sequence). The complete variable domain, with remaining parts taken from reference TRBV7-9 and TRBJ1-1, reads DTGVSQNPRHKITKRGQNVTFRCDPISEHNRLYWYRQTLGQGPEFLTYFQNEAQLEKSRLLSDRFSAERPKGSFSTLEIQRTEQGDSAMYLCASSLPPRGSDTEAFFGQGTRLTVV.

V gene TRBV18 combines with J gene TRBJ1-1; unclear D gene. CDR3 length: 14 residues. Trimming removed 2 bases at V and 4 bases at J, with 11 bases between. Germline CDR1 is KGHSH and CDR2 is LQKENI. CDR3 sequence: CASSPVRGGTEAFF. The DNA of the CDR3 is TGTGCCAGCTCACCAGTGCGGGGTGGCACTGAAGCTTTCTTT.

This chain joins TRBV12-3 or TRBV12-4 and TRBJ1-4, with unresolved D. The CDR3 runs 13 residues. V was pared by 9 bases and J by 8 bases, with 16 bases between. DNA of the CDR3: TGTGCCAGTGGAGAGTTCTATCGGGAAAAACTGTTTTTT. It is translated as CASGEFYREKLFF.

The chain uses TRBV5-1 and TRBJ2-5, with D possibly TRBD2 on 5 matching bases. Germline loops: CDR1 SGHRS, CDR2 YFSETQ. Trimming shortened V by 7 bases and J by 1 base, and 17 bases separated the two germline ends. The CDR3 length is 15 residues. The CDR3 is CASDPRGSSQETQYF. In DNA, the CDR3 is TGCGCCAGCGATCCCCGAGGGAGTTCCCAAGAGACCCAGTACTTC.

The chain uses TRBV20-1 and TRBJ2-5, with D perhaps assigned TRBD1 or TRBD2 (6 bases each). The CDR3 is 12 residues long. The V gene lost 3 bases and the J gene lost 5 bases, with 10 bases spanning the gap. Germline-derived CDR1 and CDR2 are DFQATT and SNEGSKA (reference sequence). The CDR3, as DNA: TGCAGTGCTAGTGGGGGGCTGGAGACCCAGTACTTC. This sequence encodes CSASGGLETQYF.